This TCR beta chain is drawn from a study of blood T cell repertoires in COVID-19. Background on the study: The analysed material was cDNA or gDNA that came from T cells, B-cell-depleted T cells, or PBMCs.

Germline V lookup: CDR1 GTSNPN, CDR2 SVGIG (reference sequence). V was cut by 5 bases and J by 2 bases, with 10 bases left in between. The CDR3 totals 14 residues. Participants spanned ages about 18 to 89 years and resided in about 25 US areas. Grouping used clinical history reported by participants in a survey and questionnaire. In the authors' workflow: Counts of nucleated cells, estimated from reference gene primer amplification, were obtained. Clones were sequenced by immunoSEQ multiplex PCR, and TCRdb holds only the in-frame ones, with some missing. V, J and clone size derive from that table, while D and trimming were established from the DNA sequence. The table includes fewer than 200,000 clones, about 88% detected once.

This sequence joins TRBV30 and TRBJ1-6; maybe TRBD1 (5 bases). The sample taken for sequencing was PBMCs or T cells enriched from blood (not recorded which). The source is a human donor with acute COVID-19. The donor label of this sample is uncertain. The DNA for the CDR3 is TGTGCCTGGTCCGGGGGGGCCTATAATTCACCCCTCCACTTT. This encodes CAWSGGAYNSPLHF. Complete variable domain (other parts from reference TRBV30 and TRBJ1-6): SQTIHQWPATLVQPVGSPLSLECTVEGTSNPNLYWYRQAAGRGLQLLFYSVGIGQISSEVPQNLSASRPQDRQFILSSKKLLLSDSGFYLCAWSGGAYNSPLHFGNGTRLTVT.